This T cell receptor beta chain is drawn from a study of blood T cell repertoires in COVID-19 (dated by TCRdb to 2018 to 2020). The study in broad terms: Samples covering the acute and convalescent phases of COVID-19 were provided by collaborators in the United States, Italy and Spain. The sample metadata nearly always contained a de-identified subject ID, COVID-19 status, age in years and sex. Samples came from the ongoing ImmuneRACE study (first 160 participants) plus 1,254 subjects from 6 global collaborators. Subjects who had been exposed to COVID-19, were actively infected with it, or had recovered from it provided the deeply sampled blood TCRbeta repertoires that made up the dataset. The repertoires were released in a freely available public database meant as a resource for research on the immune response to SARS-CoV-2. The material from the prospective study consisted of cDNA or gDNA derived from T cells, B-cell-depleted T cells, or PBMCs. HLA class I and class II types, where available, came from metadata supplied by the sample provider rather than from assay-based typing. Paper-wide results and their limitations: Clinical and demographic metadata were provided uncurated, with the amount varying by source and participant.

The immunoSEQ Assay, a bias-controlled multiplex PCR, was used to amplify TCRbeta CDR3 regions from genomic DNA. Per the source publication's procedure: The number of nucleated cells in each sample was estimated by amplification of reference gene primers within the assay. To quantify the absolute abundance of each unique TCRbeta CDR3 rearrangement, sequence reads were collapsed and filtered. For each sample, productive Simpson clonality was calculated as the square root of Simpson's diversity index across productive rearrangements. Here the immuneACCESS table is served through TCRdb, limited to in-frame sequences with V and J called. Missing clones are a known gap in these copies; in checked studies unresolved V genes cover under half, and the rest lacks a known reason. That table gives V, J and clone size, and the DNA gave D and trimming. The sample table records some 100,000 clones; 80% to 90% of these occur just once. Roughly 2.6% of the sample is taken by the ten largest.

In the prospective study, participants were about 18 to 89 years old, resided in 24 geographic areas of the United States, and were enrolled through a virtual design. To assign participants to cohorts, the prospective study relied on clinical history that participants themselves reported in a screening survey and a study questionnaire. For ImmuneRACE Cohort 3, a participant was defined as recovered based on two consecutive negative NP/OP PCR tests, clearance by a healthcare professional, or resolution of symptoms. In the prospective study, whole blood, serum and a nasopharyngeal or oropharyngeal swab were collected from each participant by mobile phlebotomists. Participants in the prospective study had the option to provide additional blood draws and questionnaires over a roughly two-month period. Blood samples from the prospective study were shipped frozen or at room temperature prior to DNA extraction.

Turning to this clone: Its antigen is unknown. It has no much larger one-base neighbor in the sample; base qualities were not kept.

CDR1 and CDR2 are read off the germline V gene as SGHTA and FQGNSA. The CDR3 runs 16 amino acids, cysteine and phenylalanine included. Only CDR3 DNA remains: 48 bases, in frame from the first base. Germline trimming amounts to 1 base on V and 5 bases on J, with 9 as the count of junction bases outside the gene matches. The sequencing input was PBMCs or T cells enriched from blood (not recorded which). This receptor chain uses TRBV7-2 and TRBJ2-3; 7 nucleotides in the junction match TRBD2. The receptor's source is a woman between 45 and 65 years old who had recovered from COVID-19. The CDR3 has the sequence CASSLGGGRGKDTQYF. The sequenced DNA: TGTGCCAGCAGCTTAGGAGGCGGGAGAGGGAAAGATACGCAGTATTTT.